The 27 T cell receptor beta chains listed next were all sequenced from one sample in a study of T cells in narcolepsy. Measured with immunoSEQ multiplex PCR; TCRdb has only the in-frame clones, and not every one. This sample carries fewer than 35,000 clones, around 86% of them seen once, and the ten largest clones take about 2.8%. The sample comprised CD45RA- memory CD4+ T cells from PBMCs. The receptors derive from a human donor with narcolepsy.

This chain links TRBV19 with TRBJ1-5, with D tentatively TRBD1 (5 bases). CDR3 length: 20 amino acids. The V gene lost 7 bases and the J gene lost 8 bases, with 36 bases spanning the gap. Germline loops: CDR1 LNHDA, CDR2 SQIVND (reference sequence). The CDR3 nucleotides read TGTGCCAGTACCGCCGAGGGTTTGGTTTTGGGGGACGGCCCGAATGAGCCCCAGCATTTT. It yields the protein CASTAEGLVLGDGPNEPQHF.

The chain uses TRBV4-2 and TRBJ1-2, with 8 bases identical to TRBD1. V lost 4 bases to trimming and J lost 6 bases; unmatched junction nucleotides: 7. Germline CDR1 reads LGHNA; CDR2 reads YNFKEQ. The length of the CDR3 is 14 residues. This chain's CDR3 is CASSLGQGGHGYTF. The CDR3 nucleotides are TGTGCCAGCAGCCTAGGACAGGGAGGCCATGGCTACACCTTC.

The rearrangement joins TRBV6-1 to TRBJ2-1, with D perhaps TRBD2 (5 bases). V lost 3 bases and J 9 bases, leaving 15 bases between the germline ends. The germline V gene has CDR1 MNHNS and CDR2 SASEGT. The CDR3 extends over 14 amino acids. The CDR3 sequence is CASSDFGEAGEQFF. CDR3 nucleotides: TGTGCCAGCAGTGATTTCGGCGAGGCGGGTGAGCAGTTCTTC.

The CDR3 here is CASSQGAGADNEQFF. Written as DNA, the CDR3 is TGTGCCAGCAGCCAAGGGGCGGGGGCGGACAATGAGCAGTTCTTC. The rearrangement uses TRBV4-2 and TRBJ2-1; a weak D match, TRBD2 (7 bases). CDR3 length: 15 residues. CDR1 is LGHNA and CDR2 is YNFKEQ in the germline V gene. Trimming shortened V by 1 base and J by 5 bases, and 12 bases separated the two germline ends.

CDR3 nucleotides: TGTGCCAGTAGTCCCGGACAGAAGATCTCCTACGAGCAGTACTTC. Translating it yields CASSPGQKISYEQYF. The V call is TRBV19, the J call TRBJ2-7; TRBD1 is a possible D gene (6 bases). CDR1 is LNHDA and CDR2 is SQIVND in the germline V gene (reference sequence). This CDR3 region has 15 residues. The V end lost 5 bases, the J end lost 0 bases, and 14 bases lay between the germline ends. Filled out from reference TRBV19 and TRBJ2-7, the complete variable domain reads DGGITQSPKYLFRKEGQNVTLSCEQNLNHDAMYWYRQDPGQGLRLIYYSQIVNDFQKGDIAEGYSVSREKKESFPLTVTSAQKNPTAFYLCASSPGQKISYEQYFGPGTRLTVT.

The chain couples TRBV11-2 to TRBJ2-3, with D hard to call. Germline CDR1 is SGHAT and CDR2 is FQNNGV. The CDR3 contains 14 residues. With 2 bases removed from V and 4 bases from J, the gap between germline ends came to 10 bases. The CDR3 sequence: CASSLLVRSDTQYF. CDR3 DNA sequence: TGTGCCAGCAGCTTACTAGTGCGGTCAGATACGCAGTATTTT.

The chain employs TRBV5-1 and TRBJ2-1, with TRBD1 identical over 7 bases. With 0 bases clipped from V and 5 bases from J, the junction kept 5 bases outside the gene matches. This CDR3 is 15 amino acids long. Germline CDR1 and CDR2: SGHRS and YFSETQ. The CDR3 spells CASSLAGTVNNEQFF. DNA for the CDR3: TGCGCCAGCAGCTTGGCCGGGACAGTTAACAATGAGCAGTTCTTC.

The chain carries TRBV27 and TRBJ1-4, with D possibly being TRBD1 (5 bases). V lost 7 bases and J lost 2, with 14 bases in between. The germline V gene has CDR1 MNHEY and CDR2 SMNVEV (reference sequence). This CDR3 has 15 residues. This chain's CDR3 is CASTLGVGTNEKLFF. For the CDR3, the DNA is TGTGCCAGCACCCTGGGGGTCGGCACTAATGAAAAACTGTTTTTT.

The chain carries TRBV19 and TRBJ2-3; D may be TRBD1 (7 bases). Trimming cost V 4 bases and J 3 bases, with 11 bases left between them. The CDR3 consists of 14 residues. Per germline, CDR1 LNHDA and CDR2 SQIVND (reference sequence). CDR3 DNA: TGTGCCAGTAGTAGGGCAGGGGGGACAGATACGCAGTATTTT. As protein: CASSRAGGTDTQYF. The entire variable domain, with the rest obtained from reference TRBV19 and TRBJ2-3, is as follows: DGGITQSPKYLFRKEGQNVTLSCEQNLNHDAMYWYRQDPGQGLRLIYYSQIVNDFQKGDIAEGYSVSREKKESFPLTVTSAQKNPTAFYLCASSRAGGTDTQYFGPGTRLTVL.

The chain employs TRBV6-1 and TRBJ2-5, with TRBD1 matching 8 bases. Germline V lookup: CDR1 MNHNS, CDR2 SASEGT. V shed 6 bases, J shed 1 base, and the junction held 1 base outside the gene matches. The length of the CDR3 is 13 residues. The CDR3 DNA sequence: TGTGCCAGCAGCAGGGGGCGCCAAGAGACCCAGTACTTC. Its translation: CASSRGRQETQYF.

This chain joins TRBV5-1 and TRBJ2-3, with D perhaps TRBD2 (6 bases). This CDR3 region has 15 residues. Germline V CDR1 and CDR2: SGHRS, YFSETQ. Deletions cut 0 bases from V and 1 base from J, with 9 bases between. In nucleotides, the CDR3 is TGCGCCAGCAGCTTGGTTTCTAGCGGCACAGATACGCAGTATTTT. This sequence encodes CASSLVSSGTDTQYF.

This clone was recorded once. CDR3 sequence: CASSLNGQIHTEAFF. CDR3 coding DNA: TGTGCCAGCAGCCTTAACGGACAGATTCACACTGAAGCTTTCTTT. V usage is TRBV7-8 and J usage is TRBJ1-1; tentative D call: TRBD1 (6 bases). In germline, CDR1 is SGHVS, CDR2 FQNEAQ. V was cut by 5 bases and J by 3 bases, with 16 bases left in between. This CDR3 is built from 15 residues.

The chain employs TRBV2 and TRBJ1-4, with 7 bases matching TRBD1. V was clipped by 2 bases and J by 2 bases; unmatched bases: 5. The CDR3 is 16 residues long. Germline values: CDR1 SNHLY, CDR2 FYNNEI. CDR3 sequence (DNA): TGTGCCAGCAGTGAAAGGCCAGGGGGTACTAATGAAAAACTGTTTTTT. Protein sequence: CASSERPGGTNEKLFF.

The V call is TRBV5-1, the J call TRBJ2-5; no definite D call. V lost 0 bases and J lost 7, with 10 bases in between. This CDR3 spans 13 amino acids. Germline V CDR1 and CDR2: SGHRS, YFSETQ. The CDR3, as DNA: TGCGCCAGCAGCTTGGCCCAAGAAGGGACCCAGTACTTC. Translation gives CASSLAQEGTQYF.

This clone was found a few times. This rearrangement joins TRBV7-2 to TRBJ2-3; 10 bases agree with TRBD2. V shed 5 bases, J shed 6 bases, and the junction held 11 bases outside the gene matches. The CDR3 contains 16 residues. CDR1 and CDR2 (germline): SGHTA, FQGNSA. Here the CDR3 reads CASSPNSGGPGDTQYF. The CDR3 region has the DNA TGTGCCAGCAGCCCCAATAGCGGGGGGCCAGGGGATACGCAGTATTTT.

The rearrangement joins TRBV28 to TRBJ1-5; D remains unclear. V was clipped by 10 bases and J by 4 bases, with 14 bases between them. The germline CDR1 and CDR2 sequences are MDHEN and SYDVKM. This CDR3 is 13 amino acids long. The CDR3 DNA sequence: TGTGCCATCGCCCGGGGTTGGAATCAGCCCCAGCATTTT. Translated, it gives CAIARGWNQPQHF.

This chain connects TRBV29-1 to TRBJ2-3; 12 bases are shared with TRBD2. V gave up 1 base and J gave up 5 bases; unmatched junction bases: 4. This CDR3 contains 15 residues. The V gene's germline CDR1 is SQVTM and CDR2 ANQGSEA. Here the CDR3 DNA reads TGCAGCGTTGAAGTCCCTAGCGGGGGGGTAGATACGCAGTATTTT. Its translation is CSVEVPSGGVDTQYF.

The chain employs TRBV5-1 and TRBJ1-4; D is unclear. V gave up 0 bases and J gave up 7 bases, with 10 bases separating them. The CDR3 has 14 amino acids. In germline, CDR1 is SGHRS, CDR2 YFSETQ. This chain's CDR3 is CASSLGWPGEKLFF. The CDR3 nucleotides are TGCGCCAGCAGCTTGGGGTGGCCGGGTGAAAAACTGTTTTTT.

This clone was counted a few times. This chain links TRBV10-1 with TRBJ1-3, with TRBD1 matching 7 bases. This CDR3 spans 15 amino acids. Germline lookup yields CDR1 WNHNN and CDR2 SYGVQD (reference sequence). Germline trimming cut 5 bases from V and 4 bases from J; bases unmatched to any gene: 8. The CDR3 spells CASSYSTGIGNTIYF. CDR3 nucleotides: TGCGCCAGCAGTTACTCGACAGGGATCGGAAACACCATATATTTT.

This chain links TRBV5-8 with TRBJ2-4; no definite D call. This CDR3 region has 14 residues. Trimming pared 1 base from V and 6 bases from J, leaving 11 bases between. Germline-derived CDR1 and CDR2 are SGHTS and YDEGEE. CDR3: CASSLRSSGNIQYF. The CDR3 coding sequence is TGTGCCAGCAGCTTGAGGTCTTCAGGAAACATTCAGTACTTC.

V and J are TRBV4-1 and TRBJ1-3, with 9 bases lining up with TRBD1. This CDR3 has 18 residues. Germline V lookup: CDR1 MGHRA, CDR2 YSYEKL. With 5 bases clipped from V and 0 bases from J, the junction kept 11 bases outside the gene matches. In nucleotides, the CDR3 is TGCGCCAGCAGCGCCCGGGACAGGGACCTCTACTCTGGAAACACCATATATTTT. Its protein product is CASSARDRDLYSGNTIYF.

The CDR3 DNA sequence: TGTGCCAGCAGCGAGGGGCCTAGAGAGACCCAGTACTTC. Translating gives CASSEGPRETQYF. V is TRBV6-1 and J is TRBJ2-5; D could derive from TRBD1 or TRBD2 (5 bases each). The V end lost 6 bases, the J end lost 4 bases, and 12 bases lay between the germline ends. The CDR3 loop spans 13 amino acids. The germline V gene encodes CDR1 MNHNS and CDR2 SASEGT.

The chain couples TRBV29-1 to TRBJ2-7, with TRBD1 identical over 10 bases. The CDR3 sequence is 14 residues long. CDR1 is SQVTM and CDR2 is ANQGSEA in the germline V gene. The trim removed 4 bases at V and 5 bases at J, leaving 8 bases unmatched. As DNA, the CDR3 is TGCAGCGTTGCGGGGGACAGGGGTAGGGACGAGCAGTACTTC. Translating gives CSVAGDRGRDEQYF.

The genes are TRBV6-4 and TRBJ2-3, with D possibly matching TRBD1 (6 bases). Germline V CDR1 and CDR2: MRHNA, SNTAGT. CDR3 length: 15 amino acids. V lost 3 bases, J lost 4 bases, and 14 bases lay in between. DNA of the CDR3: TGTGCCAGCAGTGAAACAGGGAATGATCCAGATACGCAGTATTTT. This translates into CASSETGNDPDTQYF.

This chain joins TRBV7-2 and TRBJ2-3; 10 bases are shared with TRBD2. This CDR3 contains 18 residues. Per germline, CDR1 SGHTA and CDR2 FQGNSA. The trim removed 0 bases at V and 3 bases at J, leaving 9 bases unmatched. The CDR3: CASSLALRASGGTDTQYF. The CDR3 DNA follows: TGTGCCAGCAGCTTAGCCCTACGGGCTAGCGGGGGAACAGATACGCAGTATTTT.

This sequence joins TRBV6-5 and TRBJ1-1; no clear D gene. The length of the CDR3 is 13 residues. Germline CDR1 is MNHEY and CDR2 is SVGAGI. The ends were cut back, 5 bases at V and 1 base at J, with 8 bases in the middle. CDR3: CASSVMGNTEAFF. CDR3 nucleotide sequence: TGTGCCAGCAGTGTAATGGGGAACACTGAAGCTTTCTTT.

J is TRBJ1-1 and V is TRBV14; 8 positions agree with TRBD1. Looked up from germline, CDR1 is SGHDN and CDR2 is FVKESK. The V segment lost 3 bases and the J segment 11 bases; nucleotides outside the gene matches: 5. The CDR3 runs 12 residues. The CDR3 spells CASSQTTGAAFF. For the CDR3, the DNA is TGTGCCAGCAGCCAGACGACAGGGGCGGCTTTCTTT.